The T cell receptor (beta chain) described here comes from a study of T cell changes during pregnancy in multiple sclerosis. From germline, CDR1 is SQVTM and CDR2 ANQGSEA. V shed 6 bases, J shed 2 bases, and the junction held 7 bases outside the gene matches. The CDR3 is 16 amino acids. TCRdb's copy holds only in-frame clones and misses some; the assay was immunoSEQ multiplex PCR. The top ten clones hold about 4.5% of a sample with 35,000 to 50,000 clones, almost 90% of them seen once. This specimen was peripheral blood, taken in the second trimester of pregnancy. V gene TRBV29-1 combines with J gene TRBJ2-1, with 13 bases lining up with TRBD2. The clonotype comes from a female donor in good health, enrolled as a control in a pregnancy study. The CDR3 loop is CSVARTSGGTYNEQFF. The DNA for the CDR3 is TGCAGCGTCGCCCGGACTAGCGGGGGTACCTACAATGAGCAGTTCTTC.